The T cell receptor (beta chain) described here comes from a study of identical twins. Study-level results: Diverse VJ usage suggested most zero-insertion clonotypes were not invariant T cells. Where beta out-of-frame sequences were concerned, excess twin sharing was weaker.

This clonotype was seen repeatedly, ten times or more. The antigen is unknown. CDR1 and CDR2 (germline): WNHNN, SYGVQD (reference sequence). The V segment lost 5 bases and the J segment 2 bases; nucleotides outside the gene matches: 5. The CDR3 is 16 amino acids. A universal primer site came from template switching; cDNA carried unique molecular identifiers. Each CDR3 protein is one row after TCRdb ran MiXCR on the 5' RACE reads. Of a few hundred thousand distinct CDR3 sequences listed, around 9% were seen once; the top ten hold under 9.5%. Everyone who gave samples was a healthy Caucasian. The clonotype comes from a woman aged 45-59 years in good health. Sequencing was done on a sample of naive T cells sorted from blood. V and J are TRBV10-1 and TRBJ2-3; 12 nucleotides agree with TRBD2. The chain's CDR3 is CASSRLAGAHTDTQYF. DNA for the CDR3: TGCGCCAGCAGTCGACTAGCGGGAGCCCACACAGATACGCAGTATTTT.